This T cell receptor (beta chain) was sequenced during a study of blood T cell repertoires in COVID-19. Study-level information: COVID-19 samples collected from the United States, Italy and Spain covered acute and convalescent phases.

Assay: immunoSEQ multiplex PCR; the TCRdb copy retains only in-frame clones and omits some. The sample gives roughly 200,000 clones, roughly 85% of which show up once; approximately 18% is in the top ten. Germline V CDR1 and CDR2: KGHSH, LQKENI. This CDR3 spans 17 amino acids. J lost 5 bases, V lost 0 bases, and 13 bases had no gene match. What the recovered Cohort 3 donors had was two negative PCRs, clearance, or symptom resolution. The material sequenced was PBMCs or T cells enriched from blood (not recorded which). The chain has TRBV18 and TRBJ2-7, with 7 bases matching TRBD1. The TCR comes from a man in his forties who had recovered from COVID-19. The CDR3 nucleotides read TGTGCCAGCTCACCACCTACCTGGGTTGACAGGGTTCACGAGCAGTACTTC. Its translation: CASSPPTWVDRVHEQYF. Using reference TRBV18 and TRBJ2-7 for the parts outside the CDR3, the full variable domain is NAGVMQNPRHLVRRRGQEARLRCSPMKGHSHVYWYRQLPEEGLKFMVYLQKENIIDESGMPKERFSAEFPKEGPSILRIQQVVRGDSAAYFCASSPPTWVDRVHEQYFGPGTRLTVT.